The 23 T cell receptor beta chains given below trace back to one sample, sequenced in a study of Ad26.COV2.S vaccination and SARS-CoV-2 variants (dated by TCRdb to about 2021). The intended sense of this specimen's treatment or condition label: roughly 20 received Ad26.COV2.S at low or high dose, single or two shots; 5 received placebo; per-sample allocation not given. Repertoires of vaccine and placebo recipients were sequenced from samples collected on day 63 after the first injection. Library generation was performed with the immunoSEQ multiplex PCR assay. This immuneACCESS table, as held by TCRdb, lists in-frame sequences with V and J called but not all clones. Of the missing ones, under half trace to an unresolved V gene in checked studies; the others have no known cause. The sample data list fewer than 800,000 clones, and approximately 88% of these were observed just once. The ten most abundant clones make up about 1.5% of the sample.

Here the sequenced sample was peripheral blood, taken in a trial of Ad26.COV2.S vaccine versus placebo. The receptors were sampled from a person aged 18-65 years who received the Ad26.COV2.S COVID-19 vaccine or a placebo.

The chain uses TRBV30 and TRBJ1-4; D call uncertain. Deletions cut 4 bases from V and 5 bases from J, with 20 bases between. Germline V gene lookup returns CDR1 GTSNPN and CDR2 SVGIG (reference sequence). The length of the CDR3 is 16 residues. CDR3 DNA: TGTGCCTGGAAGGATAATATAGGCTACACAAATGAAAAACTGTTTTTT. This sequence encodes CAWKDNIGYTNEKLFF.

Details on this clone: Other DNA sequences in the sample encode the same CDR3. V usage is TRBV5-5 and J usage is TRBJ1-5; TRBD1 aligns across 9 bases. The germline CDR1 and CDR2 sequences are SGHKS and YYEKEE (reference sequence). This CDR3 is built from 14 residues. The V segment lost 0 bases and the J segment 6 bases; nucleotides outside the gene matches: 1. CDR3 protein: CASSLGTGVQPQHF. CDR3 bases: TGTGCCAGCAGCTTGGGGACAGGGGTTCAGCCCCAGCATTTT.

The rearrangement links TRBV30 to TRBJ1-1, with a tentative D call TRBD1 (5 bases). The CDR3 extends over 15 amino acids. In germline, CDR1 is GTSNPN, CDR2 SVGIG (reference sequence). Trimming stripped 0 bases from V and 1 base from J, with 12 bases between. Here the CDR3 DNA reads TGTGCCTGGAGTGTACTCAGGGCGGGGAACACTGAAGCTTTCTTT. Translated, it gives CAWSVLRAGNTEAFF.

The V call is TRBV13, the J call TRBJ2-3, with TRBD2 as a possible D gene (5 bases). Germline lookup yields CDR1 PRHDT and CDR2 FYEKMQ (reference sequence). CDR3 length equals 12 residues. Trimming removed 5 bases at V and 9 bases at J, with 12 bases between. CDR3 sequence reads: CASSTERRTQYF. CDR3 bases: TGTGCCAGCAGCACCGAAAGGAGGACGCAGTATTTT. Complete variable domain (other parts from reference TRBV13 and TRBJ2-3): AAGVIQSPRHLIKEKRETATLKCYPIPRHDTVYWYQQGPGQDPQFLISFYEKMQSDKGSIPDRFSAQQFSDYHSELNMSSLELGDSALYFCASSTERRTQYFGPGTRLTVL.

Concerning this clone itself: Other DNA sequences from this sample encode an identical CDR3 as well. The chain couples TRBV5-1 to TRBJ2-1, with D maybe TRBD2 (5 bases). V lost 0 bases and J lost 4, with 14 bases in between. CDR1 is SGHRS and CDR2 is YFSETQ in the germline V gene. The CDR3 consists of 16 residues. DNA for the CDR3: TGCGCCAGCAGCTTGGCCGGGGAAGGGCCATACAATGAGCAGTTCTTC. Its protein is CASSLAGEGPYNEQFF.

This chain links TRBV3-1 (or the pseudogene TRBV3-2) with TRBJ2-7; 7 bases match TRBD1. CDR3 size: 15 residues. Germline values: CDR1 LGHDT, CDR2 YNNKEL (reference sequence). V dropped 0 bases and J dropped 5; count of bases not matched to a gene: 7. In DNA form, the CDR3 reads TGTGCCAGCAGCCAAGACCCTGCGACAGGGAACGAGCAGTACTTC. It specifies CASSQDPATGNEQYF.

CDR3 residues: CASSDPLGTSGRDSYNEQFF. The CDR3 DNA reads TGCGCCAGCAGTGACCCCCTAGGGACTAGCGGGAGAGACTCCTACAATGAGCAGTTCTTC. V and J are TRBV10-2 and TRBJ2-1; TRBD2 matches 14 bases. CDR1 and CDR2 from the germline V gene are WSHSY and SAAADI. V lost 3 bases and J lost 0; bases outside the gene matches: 10. This CDR3 is built from 20 residues.

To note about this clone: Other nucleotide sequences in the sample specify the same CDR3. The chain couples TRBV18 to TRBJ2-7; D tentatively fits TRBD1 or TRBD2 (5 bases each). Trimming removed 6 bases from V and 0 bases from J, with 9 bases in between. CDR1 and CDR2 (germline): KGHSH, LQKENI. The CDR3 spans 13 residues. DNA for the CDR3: TGTGCCAGCTCCCGGGACCGCTCCTACGAGCAGTACTTC. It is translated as CASSRDRSYEQYF.

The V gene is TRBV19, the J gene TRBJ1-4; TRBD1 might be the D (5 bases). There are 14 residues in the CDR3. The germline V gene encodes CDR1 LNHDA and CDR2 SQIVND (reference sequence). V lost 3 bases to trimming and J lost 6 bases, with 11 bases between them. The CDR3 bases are TGTGCCAGTAGTATGGCTCAGGGAGATGAAAAACTGTTTTTT. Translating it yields CASSMAQGDEKLFF.

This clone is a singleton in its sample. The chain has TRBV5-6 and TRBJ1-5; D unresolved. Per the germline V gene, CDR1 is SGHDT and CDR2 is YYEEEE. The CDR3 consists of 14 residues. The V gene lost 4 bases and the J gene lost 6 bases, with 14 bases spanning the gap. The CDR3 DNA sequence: TGTGCCAGCAGCCTCTCCGGGGTTACTCAGCCCCAGCATTTT. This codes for CASSLSGVTQPQHF.

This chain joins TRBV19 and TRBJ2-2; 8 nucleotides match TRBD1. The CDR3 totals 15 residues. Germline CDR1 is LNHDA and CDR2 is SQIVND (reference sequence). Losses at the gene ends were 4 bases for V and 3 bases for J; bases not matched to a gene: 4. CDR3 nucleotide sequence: TGTGCCAGTAGTAAACAGGGGGTGTACACCGGGGAGCTGTTTTTT. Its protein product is CASSKQGVYTGELFF.

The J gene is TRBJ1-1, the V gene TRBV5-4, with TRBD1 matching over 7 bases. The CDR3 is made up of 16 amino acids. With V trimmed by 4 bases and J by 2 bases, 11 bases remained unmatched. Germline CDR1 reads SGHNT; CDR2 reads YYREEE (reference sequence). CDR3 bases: TGTGCCAGCAGCGTCGGGACAGAGGTAAAAAACACTGAAGCTTTCTTT. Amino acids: CASSVGTEVKNTEAFF.

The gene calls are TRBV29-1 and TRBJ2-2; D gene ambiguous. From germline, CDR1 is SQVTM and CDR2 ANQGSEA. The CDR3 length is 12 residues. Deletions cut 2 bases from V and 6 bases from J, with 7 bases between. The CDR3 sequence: CSVEKGPGELFF. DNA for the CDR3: TGCAGCGTTGAAAAAGGGCCCGGGGAGCTGTTTTTT.

Here the CDR3 DNA reads TGTGCCAGCAGTGACCCCGGCAGGGCTGAAGCTTTCTTT. Translating it yields CASSDPGRAEAFF. The chain employs TRBV25-1 and TRBJ1-1, with D possibly TRBD1 on 5 matching bases. V was pared by 3 bases and J by 6 bases, with 11 bases between. Germline loops: CDR1 MGHDK, CDR2 SYGVNS. This CDR3 spans 13 amino acids.

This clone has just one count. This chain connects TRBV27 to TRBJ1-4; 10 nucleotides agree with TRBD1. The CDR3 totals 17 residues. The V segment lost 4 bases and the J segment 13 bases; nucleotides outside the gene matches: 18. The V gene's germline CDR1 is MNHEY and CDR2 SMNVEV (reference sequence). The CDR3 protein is CASSSPGETGGVRRLFF. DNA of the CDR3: TGTGCCAGCAGTTCACCCGGGGAGACAGGGGGCGTCAGGCGACTGTTTTTT.

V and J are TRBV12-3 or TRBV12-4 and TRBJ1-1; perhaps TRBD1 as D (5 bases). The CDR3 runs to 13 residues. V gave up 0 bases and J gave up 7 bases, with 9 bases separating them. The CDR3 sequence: CASSLAGGNEAFF. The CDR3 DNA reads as TGTGCCAGCAGTTTAGCCGGGGGGAATGAAGCTTTCTTT.

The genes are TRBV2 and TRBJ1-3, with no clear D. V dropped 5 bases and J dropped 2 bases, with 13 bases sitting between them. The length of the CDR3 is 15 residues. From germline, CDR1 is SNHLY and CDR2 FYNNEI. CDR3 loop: CASSKGPGAGNTIYF. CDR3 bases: TGTGCCAGCAGTAAAGGACCCGGCGCTGGAAACACCATATATTTT.

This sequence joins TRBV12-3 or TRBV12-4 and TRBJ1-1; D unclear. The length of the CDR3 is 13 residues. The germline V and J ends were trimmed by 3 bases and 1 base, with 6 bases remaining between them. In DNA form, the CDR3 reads TGTGCCAGCAGTTTCTCTCCGAACACTGAAGCTTTCTTT. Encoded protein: CASSFSPNTEAFF.

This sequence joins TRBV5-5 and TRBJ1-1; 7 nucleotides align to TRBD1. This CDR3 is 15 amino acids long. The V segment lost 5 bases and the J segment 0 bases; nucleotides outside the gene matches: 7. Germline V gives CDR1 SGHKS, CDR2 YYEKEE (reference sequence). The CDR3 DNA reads TGTGCCAGCAGGCGGGACAGAAACATGAACACTGAAGCTTTCTTT. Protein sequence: CASRRDRNMNTEAFF.

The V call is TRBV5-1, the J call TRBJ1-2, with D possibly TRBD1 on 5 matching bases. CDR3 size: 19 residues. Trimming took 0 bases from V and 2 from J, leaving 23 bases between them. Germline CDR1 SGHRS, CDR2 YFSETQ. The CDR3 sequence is CASSLGGVTLPSENYGYTF. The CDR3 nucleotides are TGCGCCAGCAGCTTGGGAGGGGTGACTCTTCCATCGGAGAACTATGGCTACACCTTC.

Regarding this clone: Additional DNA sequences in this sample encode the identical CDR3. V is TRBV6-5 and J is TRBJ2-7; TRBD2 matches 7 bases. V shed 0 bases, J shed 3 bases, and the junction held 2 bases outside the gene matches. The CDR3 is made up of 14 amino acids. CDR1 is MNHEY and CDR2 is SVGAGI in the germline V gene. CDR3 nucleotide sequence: TGTGCCAGCAGTTACTCGACGGGGGGCTACGAGCAGTACTTC. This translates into CASSYSTGGYEQYF.

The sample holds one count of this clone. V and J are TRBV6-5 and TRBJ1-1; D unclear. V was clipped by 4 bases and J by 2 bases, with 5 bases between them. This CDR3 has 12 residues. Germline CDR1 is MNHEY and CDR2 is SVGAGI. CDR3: CASSFDNTEAFF. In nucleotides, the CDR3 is TGTGCCAGCAGTTTCGACAACACTGAAGCTTTCTTT.

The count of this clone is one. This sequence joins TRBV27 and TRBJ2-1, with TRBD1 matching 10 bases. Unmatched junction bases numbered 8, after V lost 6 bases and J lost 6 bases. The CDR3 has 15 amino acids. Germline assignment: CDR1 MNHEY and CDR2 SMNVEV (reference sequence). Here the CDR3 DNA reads TGTGCCAGCAGCGTCGTGGGACAGGGGTTCAATGAGCAGTTCTTC. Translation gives CASSVVGQGFNEQFF.